This is a list of T cell receptor beta chains from one sample in a study of vaccination effects on CD4 cells after COVID-19. The data were produced by immunoSEQ multiplex PCR, yet TCRdb's version contains in-frame clones alone and is incomplete. This sample has fewer than 40,000 clones, with 70% found just once. Which antigens these TCRs recognize remains unknown. This specimen consisted of CD4+ T cells from PBMCs cultured without peptide, obtained before COVID-19 vaccination. The receptors were sampled from a human donor who received a COVID-19 vaccine. CDR3s leave out the opening cysteine and the closing phenylalanine or tryptophan. A D gene is named only where the DNA matches it firmly.

.,TRBV6-1,14,ASSADRFATNEKLF
.,TRBV18,11,ASSPQGGNIQY
TRBD2,TRBV11-2,12,ASSHSGRTDTQY
.,TRBV29-1,14,SVVSARGYRGTEAF
.,TRBV7-2,12,ASSLRLAKNIQY
.,TRBV10-3,12,AISGTETGNTIY
.,TRBV6-2/TRBV6-3,11,ASSYSKLHGYT
.,TRBV6-4,12,ASSDSSRGTEAF
TRBD1,TRBV6-2/TRBV6-3,16,ASSRGGTGASGANVLT
.,TRBV5-4,14,ASSLGGTASSYEQY
.,TRBV18,12,ASSPPGDRDEQY
.,TRBV21-1,13,ASSSQDNTAMEQY
TRBD1,TRBV7-8,13,ASSITGGATDTQY
.,TRBV29-1,15,SEAPTQEGSYNSPLH
.,TRBV6-5,11,ASVRTTNEKLF
TRBD2,TRBV3-1/TRBV3-2,16,ASSQESLRLAGGNEQF
.,TRBV4-1,13,ASSHPDRLVSPLH
.,TRBV3-1/TRBV3-2,11,ASSQTGTDTQY
TRBD1,TRBV6-1,13,ASSEGPGGDTEAF
.,TRBV5-1,14,ASSLGQAPGNTEAF
.,TRBV11-3,13,ASSPGVRGGYEQY
.,TRBV28,11,ASSSGQSYGYT
.,TRBV20-1,11,SASLAATETQY
TRBD1,TRBV10-3,12,AIGYGTGGYEQY
.,TRBV4-1,13,ASSQDKRVNSPLH
.,TRBV5-4,12,ASSLGFSYNEQF
TRBD1,TRBV4-2,15,ASSQDSSSGGRSPLH
TRBD1,TRBV7-8,16,ASSLSPKGAGGRGKLF
.,TRBV10-3,10,AIRSAEETQY
.,TRBV20-1,9,SGMVGETQY
TRBD1,TRBV12-3/TRBV12-4,10,ASKDRGPAQY
.,TRBV4-1,16,ASSQGARRAPRTGELF
.,TRBV29-1,14,SVVLGLTVAKNIQY
.,TRBV3-1/TRBV3-2,11,ASSQGARSPLH
TRBD2,TRBV19,16,ASSRKSPGLAGTWEQY
TRBD1,TRBV6-5,12,ASSKATGPGEQY
TRBD1,TRBV19,12,ASNSGTGAYEQY
TRBD1,TRBV29-1,12,SAGRDRESRKLF
TRBD1,TRBV7-9,12,ASSWTGGNTEAF
.,TRBV2,15,ASSGRRGQKSDYGYT
TRBD2,TRBV6-5,11,ASSSGGVYEQY
.,TRBV3-1/TRBV3-2,15,ASSLYQAPSSGNTIY
TRBD1,TRBV6-4,13,ASSRGTGNTDTQY
TRBD1,TRBV9,14,ASSVEPGTGGRPLH
.,TRBV5-1,11,ASSFRPNEKLF
TRBD1,TRBV24-1,15,ATSETGGIGDTGELF
.,TRBV5-8,9,ASSSYNEQF
.,TRBV5-4,11,ASSPGGFRSYT
TRBD2,TRBV2,15,ASSEAQTSGGTDTQY
.,TRBV7-9,14,ASSVWQGESNTEAF
.,TRBV5-1,14,ASSLAGQPENYGYT
.,TRBV30,12,ACGGRSFNEKLF